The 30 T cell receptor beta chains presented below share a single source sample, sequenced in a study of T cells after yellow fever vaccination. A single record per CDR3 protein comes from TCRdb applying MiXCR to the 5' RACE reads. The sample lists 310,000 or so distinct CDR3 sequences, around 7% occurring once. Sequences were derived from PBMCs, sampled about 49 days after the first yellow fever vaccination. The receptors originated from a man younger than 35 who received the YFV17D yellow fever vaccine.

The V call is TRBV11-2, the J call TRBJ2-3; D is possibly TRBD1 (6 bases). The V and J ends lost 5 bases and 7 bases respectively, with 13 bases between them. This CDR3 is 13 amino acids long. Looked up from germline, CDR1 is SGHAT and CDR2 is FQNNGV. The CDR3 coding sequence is TGTGCCAGCAGCGGGGGCGTCGACAATACGCAGTATTTT. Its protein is CASSGGVDNTQYF.

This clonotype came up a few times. Here the CDR3 DNA reads TGTGCCAGCAGTTTTTTGACCACCTACGAGCAGTACTTC. As protein: CASSFLTTYEQYF. The chain employs TRBV12-3 or TRBV12-4 and TRBJ2-7; D is undetermined. Trimming removed 3 bases at V and 2 bases at J, with 8 bases between. The length of the CDR3 is 13 residues.

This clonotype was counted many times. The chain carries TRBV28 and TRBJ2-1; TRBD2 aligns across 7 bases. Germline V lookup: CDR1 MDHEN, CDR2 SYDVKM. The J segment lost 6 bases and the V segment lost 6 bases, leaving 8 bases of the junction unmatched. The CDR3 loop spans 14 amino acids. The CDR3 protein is CASRIGGSSNEQFF. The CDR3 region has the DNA TGTGCCAGCAGGATCGGGGGGTCCAGCAATGAGCAGTTCTTC.

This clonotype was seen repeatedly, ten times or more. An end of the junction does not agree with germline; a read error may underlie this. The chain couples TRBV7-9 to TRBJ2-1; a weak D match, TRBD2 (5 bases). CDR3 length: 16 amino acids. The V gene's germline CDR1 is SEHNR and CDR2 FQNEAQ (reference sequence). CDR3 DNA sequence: TGTGCCAGCAGCGTAGCTAGCTTGAGCTCCTACAATGAGCAGTTCTTC. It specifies CASSVASLSSYNEQFF.

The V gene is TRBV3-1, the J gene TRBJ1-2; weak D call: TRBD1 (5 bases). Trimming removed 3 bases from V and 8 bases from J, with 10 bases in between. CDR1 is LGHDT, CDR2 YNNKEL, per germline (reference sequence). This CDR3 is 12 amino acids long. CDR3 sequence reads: CASSQGPEGYTF. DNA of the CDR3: TGTGCCAGCAGCCAGGGGCCTGAGGGCTACACCTTC.

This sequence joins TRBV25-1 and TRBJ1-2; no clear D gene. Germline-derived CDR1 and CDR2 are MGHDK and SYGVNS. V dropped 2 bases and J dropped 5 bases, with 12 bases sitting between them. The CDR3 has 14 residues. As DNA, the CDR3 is TGTGCCAGCAGTGAAGAAGGGCTCGGGTATGGCTACACCTTC. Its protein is CASSEEGLGYGYTF.

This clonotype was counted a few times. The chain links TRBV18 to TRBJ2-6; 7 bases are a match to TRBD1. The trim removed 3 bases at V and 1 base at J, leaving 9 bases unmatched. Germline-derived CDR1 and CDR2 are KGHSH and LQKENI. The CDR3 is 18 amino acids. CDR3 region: CASSPQPSTGSGANVLTF. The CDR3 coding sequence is TGTGCCAGCTCACCCCAACCATCGACAGGGTCTGGGGCCAACGTCCTGACTTTC.

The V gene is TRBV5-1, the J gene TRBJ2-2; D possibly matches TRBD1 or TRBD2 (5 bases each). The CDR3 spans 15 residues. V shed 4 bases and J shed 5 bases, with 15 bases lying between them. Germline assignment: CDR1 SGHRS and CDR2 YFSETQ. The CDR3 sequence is CASSPAGWGTGELFF. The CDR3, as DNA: TGCGCCAGCAGCCCCGCAGGGTGGGGGACCGGGGAGCTGTTTTTT.

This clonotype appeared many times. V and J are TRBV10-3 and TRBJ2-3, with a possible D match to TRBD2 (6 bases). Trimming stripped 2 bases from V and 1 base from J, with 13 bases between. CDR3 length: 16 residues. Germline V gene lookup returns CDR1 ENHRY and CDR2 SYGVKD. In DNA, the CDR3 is TGTGCCATCAGTGAGCGGAGGGGCGGGGGCACAGATACGCAGTATTTT. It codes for CAISERRGGGTDTQYF.

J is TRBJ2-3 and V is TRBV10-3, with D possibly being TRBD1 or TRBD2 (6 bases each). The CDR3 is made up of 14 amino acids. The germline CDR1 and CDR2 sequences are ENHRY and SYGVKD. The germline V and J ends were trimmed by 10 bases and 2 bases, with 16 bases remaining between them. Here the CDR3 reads CATTGADFTDTQYF. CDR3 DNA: TGTGCCACCACGGGGGCAGATTTCACAGATACGCAGTATTTT.

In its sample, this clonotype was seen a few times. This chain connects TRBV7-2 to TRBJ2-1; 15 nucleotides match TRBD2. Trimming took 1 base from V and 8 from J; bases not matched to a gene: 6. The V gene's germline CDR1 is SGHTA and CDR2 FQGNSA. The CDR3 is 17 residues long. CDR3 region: CASSLVGTSGGPHEQFF. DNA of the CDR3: TGTGCCAGCAGCTTAGTAGGGACTAGCGGGGGGCCACATGAGCAGTTCTTC.

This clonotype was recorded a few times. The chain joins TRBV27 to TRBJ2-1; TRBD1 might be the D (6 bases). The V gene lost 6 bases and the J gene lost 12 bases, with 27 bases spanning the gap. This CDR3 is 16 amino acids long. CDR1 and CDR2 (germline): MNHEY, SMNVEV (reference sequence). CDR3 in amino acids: CASSLRGYELFDGQFF. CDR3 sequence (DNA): TGTGCCAGCAGCCTCAGGGGCTACGAATTATTCGATGGGCAGTTCTTC.

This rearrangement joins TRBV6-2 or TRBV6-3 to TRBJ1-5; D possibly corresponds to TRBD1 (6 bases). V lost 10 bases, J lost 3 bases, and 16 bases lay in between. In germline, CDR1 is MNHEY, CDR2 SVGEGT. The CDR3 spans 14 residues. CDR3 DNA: TGTGCCACTAGCCGGGGGCAGTCCAATCAGCCCCAGCATTTT. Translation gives CATSRGQSNQPQHF.

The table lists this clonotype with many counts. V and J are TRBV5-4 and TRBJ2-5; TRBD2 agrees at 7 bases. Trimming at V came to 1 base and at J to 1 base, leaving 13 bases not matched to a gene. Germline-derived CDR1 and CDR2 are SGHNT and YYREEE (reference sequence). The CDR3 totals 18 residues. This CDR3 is CASSLNYDLRGIQETQYF. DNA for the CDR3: TGTGCCAGCAGCTTGAATTACGACTTGCGGGGGATCCAAGAGACCCAGTACTTC.

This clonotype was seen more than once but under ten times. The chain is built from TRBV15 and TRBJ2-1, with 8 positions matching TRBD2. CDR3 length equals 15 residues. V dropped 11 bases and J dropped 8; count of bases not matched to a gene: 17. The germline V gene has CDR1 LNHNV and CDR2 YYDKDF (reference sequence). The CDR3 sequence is CAVDSSGGRGDEQFF. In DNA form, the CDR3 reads TGTGCCGTGGACTCGAGCGGGGGCCGCGGGGATGAGCAGTTCTTC.

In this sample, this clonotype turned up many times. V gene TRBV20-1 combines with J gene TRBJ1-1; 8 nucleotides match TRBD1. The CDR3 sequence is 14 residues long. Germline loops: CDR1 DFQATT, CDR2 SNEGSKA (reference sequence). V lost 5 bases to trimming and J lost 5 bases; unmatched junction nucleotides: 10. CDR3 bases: TGCAGTGCTCGCCCTCCGGACAGGGTGACTGAAGCTTTCTTT. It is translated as CSARPPDRVTEAFF.

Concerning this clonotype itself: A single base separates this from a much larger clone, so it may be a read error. For the CDR3, the DNA is TGTGCCAGCAGCCCCAAGGACAGGGTCCACAATAAGCAGTTCTTC. Its translation is CASSPKDRVHNKQFF. The chain combines TRBV7-2 with TRBJ2-1, with TRBD1 identical over 8 bases. Germline assignment: CDR1 SGHTA and CDR2 FQGNSA. The CDR3 spans 15 residues.

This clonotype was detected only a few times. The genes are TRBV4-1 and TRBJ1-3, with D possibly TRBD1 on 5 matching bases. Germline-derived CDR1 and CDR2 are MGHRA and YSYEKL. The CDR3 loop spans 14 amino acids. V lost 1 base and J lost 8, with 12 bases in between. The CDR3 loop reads CASSQGRVGDTIYF. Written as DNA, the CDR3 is TGCGCCAGCAGCCAAGGCAGGGTAGGGGACACCATATATTTT.

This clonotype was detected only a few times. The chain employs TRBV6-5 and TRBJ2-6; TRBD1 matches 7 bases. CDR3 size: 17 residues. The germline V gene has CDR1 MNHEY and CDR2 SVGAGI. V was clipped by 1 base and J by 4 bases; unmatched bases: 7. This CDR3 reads CASSYWDRLRGANVLTF. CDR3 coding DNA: TGTGCCAGCAGTTACTGGGACAGACTTCGGGGGGCCAACGTCCTGACTTTC.

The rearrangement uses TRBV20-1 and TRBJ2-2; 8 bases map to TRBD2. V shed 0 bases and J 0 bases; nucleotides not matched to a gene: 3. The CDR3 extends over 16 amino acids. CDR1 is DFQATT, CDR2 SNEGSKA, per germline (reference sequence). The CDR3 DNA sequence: TGCAGTGCTAGAGATATCGGGGGGGCGAACACCGGGGAGCTGTTTTTT. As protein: CSARDIGGANTGELFF.

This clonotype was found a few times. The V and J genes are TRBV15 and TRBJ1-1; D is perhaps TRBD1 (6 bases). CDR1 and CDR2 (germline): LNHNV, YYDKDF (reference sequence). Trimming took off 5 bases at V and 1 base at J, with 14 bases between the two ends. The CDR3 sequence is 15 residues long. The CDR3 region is CATSGHLGANTEAFF. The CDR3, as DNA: TGTGCCACCAGCGGGCATCTGGGGGCGAACACTGAAGCTTTCTTT.

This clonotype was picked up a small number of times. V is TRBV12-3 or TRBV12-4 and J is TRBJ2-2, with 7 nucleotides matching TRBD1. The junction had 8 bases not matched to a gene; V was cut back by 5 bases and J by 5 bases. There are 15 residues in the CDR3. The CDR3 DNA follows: TGTGCCAGCAGTCTGACAGGGACGTTTACCGGGGAGCTGTTTTTT. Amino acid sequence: CASSLTGTFTGELFF.

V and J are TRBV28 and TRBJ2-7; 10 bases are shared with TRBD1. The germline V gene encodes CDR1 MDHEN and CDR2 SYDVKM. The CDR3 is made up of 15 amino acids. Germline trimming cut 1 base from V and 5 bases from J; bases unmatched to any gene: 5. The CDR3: CASSLSGTGVNEQYV. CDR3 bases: TGTGCCAGCAGTTTATCGGGGACAGGGGTTAACGAGCAGTACGTC.

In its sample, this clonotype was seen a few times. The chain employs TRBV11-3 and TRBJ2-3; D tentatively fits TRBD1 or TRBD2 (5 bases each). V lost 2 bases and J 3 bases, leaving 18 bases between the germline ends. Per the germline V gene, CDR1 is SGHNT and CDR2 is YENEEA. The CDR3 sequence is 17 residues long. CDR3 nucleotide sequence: TGTGCCAGCAGCTTAAACCGGGGCGACGCTGGGACAGATACGCAGTATTTT. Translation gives CASSLNRGDAGTDTQYF.

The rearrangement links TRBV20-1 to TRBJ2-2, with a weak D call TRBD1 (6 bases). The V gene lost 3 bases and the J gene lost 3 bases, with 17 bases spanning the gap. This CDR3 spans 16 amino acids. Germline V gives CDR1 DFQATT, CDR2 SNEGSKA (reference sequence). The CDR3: CSASLTGYKDTGELFF. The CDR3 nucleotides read TGCAGTGCTAGTTTAACAGGGTATAAAGACACCGGGGAGCTGTTTTTT.

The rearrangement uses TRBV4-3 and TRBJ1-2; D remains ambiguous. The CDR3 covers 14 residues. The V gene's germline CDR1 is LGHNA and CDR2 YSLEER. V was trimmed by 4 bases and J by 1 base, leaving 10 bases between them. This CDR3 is CASSPAEVNYGYTF. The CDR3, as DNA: TGCGCCAGCAGCCCGGCGGAGGTTAACTATGGCTACACCTTC.

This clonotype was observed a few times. The CDR3 DNA reads TGTGCCAGCTCACCCCCCGGGGCCGCATCTAGACCCTACAATGAGCAGTTCTTC. Residues: CASSPPGAASRPYNEQFF. The chain recombines TRBV18 with TRBJ2-1; tentatively, D is TRBD1 or TRBD2 (5 bases each). Germline-derived CDR1 and CDR2 are KGHSH and LQKENI. The CDR3 loop spans 18 amino acids. The germline V and J ends were trimmed by 3 bases and 2 bases, with 20 bases remaining between them.

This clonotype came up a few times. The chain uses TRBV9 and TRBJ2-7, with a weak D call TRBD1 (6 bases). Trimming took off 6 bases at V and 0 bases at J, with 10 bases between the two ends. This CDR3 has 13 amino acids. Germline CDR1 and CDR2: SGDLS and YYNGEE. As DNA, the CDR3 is TGTGCCAGCACACAGGGTCCCTCCTACGAGCAGTACGTC. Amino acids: CASTQGPSYEQYV.

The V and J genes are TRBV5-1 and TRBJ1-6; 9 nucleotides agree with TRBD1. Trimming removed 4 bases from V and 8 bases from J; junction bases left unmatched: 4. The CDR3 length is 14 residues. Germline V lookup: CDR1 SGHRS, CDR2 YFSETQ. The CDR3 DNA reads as TGCGCCAGCAGCACGGGACAGGGTTATTCACCCCTCCACTTT. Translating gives CASSTGQGYSPLHF.

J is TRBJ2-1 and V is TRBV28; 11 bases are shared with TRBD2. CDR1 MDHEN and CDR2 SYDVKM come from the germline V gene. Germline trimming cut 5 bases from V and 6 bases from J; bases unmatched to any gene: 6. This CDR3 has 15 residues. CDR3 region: CASSPYSGGANEQFF. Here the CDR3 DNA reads TGTGCCAGCAGTCCATATAGCGGGGGGGCCAATGAGCAGTTCTTC.